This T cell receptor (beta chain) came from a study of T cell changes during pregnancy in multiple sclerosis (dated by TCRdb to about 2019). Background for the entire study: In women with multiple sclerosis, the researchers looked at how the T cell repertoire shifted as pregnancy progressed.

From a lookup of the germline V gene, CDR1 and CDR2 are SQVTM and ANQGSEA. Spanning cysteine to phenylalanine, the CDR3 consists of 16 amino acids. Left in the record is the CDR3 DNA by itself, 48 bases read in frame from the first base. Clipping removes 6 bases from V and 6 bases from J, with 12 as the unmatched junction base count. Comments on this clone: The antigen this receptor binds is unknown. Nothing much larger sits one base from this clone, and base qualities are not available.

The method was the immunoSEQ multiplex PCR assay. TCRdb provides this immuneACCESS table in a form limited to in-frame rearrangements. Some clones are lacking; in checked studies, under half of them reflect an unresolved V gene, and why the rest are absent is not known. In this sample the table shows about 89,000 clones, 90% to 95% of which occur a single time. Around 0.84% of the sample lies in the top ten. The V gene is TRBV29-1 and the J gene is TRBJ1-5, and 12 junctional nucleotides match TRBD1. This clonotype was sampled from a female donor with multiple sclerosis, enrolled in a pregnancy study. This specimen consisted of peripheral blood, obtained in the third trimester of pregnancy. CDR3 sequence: CSVTGAGTGGGQPQHF. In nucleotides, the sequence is TGCAGCGTGACCGGTGCCGGGACAGGGGGCGGTCAGCCCCAGCATTTT.